This TCR beta chain stems from a study of blood T cells in healthy people across ages. Broader study findings: Roughly linearly, TCR beta diversity per million T cells fell as age increased.

This clonotype was seen a few times. Its specificity is not known. A second roughly 7 to 12 cycle PCR used barcoded and J-beta primers. Template switching added a 12-random-nucleotide identifier to every cDNA molecule. Every sample returned 2.5 million or more CDR3-containing paired-end reads. TCRdb ran MiXCR on the 5' RACE reads and lists one entry per CDR3 protein. The sample shows 720,000 or so distinct CDR3 sequences, less than 45% of them seen only once. Sequenced sample: blood. The receptor's source is a man older than 75 in good health.

The CDR3 DNA follows: TGTGCCAGCAGCGCACCGGGACAGGTGAATGAGCAGTTCTTC. Translation: CASSAPGQVNEQFF. The chain combines TRBV5-5 with TRBJ2-1, with TRBD1 matching 8 bases. The CDR3 spans 14 residues. Germline assignment: CDR1 SGHKS and CDR2 YYEKEE (reference sequence). Trimming cost V 4 bases and J 7 bases; bases outside gene matches: 7.